The text below deals with one T cell receptor (beta chain). This clonotype was seen more than once but under ten times. Its antigen is unknown. The input lacks base qualities; no much larger clone sits a single base away. These data are taken from a study of identical twins (dated by TCRdb to between 2015 and 2016). Study-level background: To test whether fetal clonotypes persist, the study used deep sequencing on TCR alpha and beta repertoires from monozygotic twins, unrelated adults of various ages, and cord blood. Replicate twin experiments were performed at different times using different library preparation protocols to rule out contamination. Results and caveats for the whole study, not just this receptor: Abundant cord blood beta clonotypes carried fewer insertions; young adult naive repertoires showed a weaker similar trend, while memory repertoires showed none. The excess sharing between twins in beta out-of-frame sequences was weaker because fewer shared sequences reduced the signal-to-noise ratio. Zero-insertion analyses could be partly confounded by invariant T cells such as MAIT and iNKT, although diverse VJ usage argued against such confounding for most clonotypes. Because the same donors could not be followed over many years, the conclusions depended on cross-sectional statistical analysis. Out-of-frame TCR alpha sharing in monozygotic twins was systematically underestimated by recombination models, whereas sharing between unrelated individuals was in agreement with the recombination models. Compared with coincidental sharing between unrelated individuals, out-of-frame TCR alpha sequences shared between twins showed an excess of sequences with low generation probability.

Every donor in the study was a healthy Caucasian. Three pairs of female monozygotic twins, all aged about 18 to 30 years, were included in the twin cohort. Miltenyi CD45RO+ enrichment and human naive T-cell isolation kits were used to isolate memory (CD45RO+) and naive T cells from PBMC. Counted from cysteine to phenylalanine, this CDR3 has 14 amino acids. The entry retains the CDR3 DNA only, 42 bases that are in frame from base 1. The germline V gene supplies CDR1 SGHRS and CDR2 YFSETQ. Here V drops 3 bases and J drops 3 bases, and the junction holds 4 bases not matched to any gene. The library was made by 5' RACE. The sequencer listed for this sample is Illumina HiSeq 2000. A universal primer binding site was added through template switching, and the final cDNA carried a unique molecular identifier so that TCR cDNA molecules could be counted accurately. First-strand cDNA for TCR alpha and beta chains was synthesized from specific primers in the conserved constant-segment region. To control for contamination, each cDNA library was double barcoded with a SMART-Mk sample barcode plus Illumina barcodes. Two successive PCR steps introduced TruSeq adapter sequences along with Illumina sample barcodes. The Illumina HiSeq platform was used with custom primers to sequence TCR alpha and beta cDNA libraries. The published analysis was carried out like this. Raw reads were processed with MiGEC to extract unique molecular identifiers, and MiXCR was used to determine CDR3 positions. Recombination models were inferred per individual with the repgenHMM and IGoR tools using an EM algorithm. Shared clonotypes were analyzed with the tcR package in R, and sharing was normalized by the product of cloneset sizes. To study raw recombination without the effects of thymic and clonal selection, out-of-frame nonproductive sequences were analyzed. TCRdb itself trimmed the public reads at Q25 with fastp, ran MiXCR and retained productive beta chains. Every entry covers one CDR3 protein and lists the most common genes and DNA from its rows. TCRdb, rather than the study authors, made the V and J calls. This sample comprises about 240,000 distinct CDR3 sequences, roughly an eighth of them detected only once. Roughly 3.7% of the sample comes from the top ten.

The data were also submitted as part of a second study, on yellow fever vaccine responses in identical twins. As that second paper reports: According to the authors, in identical twins the way T cells responded to vaccination appeared partly convergent and partly personalized. In the study, vaccine-responding T cell clones were precisely tracked in identical twins.

This receptor was taken from a woman under 30 in good health. The sequence is built from TRBV5-1 and TRBJ2-7; the junction holds 9 bases that match TRBD1. Sequencing was performed on memory (CD45RO+) T cells sorted from blood. Sample cell subset or site, as interpreted from the label and publication: CD45RO+ enriched T cells. The CDR3 loop reads CASSWDRDSYEQYF. The DNA reads TGCGCCAGCAGCTGGGACAGGGACAGCTACGAGCAGTACTTC.